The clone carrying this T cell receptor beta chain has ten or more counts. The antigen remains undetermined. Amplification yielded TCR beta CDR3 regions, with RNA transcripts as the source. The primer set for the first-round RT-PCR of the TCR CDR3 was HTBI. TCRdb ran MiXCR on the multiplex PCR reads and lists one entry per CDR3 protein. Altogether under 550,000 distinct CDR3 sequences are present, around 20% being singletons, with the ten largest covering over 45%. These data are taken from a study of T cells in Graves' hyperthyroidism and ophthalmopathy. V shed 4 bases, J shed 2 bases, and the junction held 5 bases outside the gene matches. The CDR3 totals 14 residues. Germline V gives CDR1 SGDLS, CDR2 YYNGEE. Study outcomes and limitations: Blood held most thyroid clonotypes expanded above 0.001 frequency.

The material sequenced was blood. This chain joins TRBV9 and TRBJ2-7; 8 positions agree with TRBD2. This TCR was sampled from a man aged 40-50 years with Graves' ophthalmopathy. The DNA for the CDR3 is TGTGCCAGCAGCTCAGGACTAGCCCCCTACGAGCAGTACTTC. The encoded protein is CASSSGLAPYEQYF.